Listed below are T cell receptor beta chains from one sample, sequenced in a study of cytomegalovirus exposure and HLA in healthy donors. TCRdb's table, derived via immunoSEQ multiplex PCR, lists solely in-frame clones and lacks some. Altogether more than 110,000 clones are present, about 78% being singletons, with the ten largest covering under 7.5%. The sample was PBMCs. These receptors came from a man between 40 and 49 years old in good health and CMV-seropositive. Each CDR3 is given with its conserved first and last residue. A D gene is named only where the DNA matches it firmly. A row's size may be missing; if present it is once, few, many or a size class.

len: 12; abundance: -; v_gene: TRBV28; d_gene: TRBD1; j_gene: TRBJ1-1; CDR3nt: TGTGCCAGCAGTTTGGTGACAGGGATGGCTTTCTTT; CDR3aa: CASSLVTGMAFF
len: 15; abundance: -; v_gene: TRBV2; d_gene: TRBD2; j_gene: TRBJ2-1; CDR3nt: TGTGCCAGCAACCTGCTAGCGGGGGTGAGTAATGAGCAGTTCTTC; CDR3aa: CASNLLAGVSNEQFF
len: 17; abundance: -; v_gene: TRBV4-2; d_gene: TRBD2; j_gene: TRBJ2-5; CDR3nt: TGTGCCAGCAGCCCCGGACTAGCGGGGGCTCCGAGAGAGACCCAGTACTTC; CDR3aa: CASSPGLAGAPRETQYF
len: 14; abundance: -; v_gene: TRBV5-6; d_gene: -; j_gene: TRBJ2-7; CDR3nt: TGTGCCAGCAGCCCGACTAGAAGGGTCTACGAGCAGTACTTC; CDR3aa: CASSPTRRVYEQYF
len: 17; abundance: -; v_gene: TRBV5-4; d_gene: TRBD2; j_gene: TRBJ2-2; CDR3nt: TGTGCCAGCAGCTCGGGACTAGCTTGGACCGGGACCGGGGAGCTGTTTTTT; CDR3aa: CASSSGLAWTGTGELFF
len: 13; abundance: once; v_gene: TRBV5-1; d_gene: -; j_gene: TRBJ2-7; CDR3nt: TGCGCCAGCAGCTTACAAAGCTCCTACGAGCAGTACTTC; CDR3aa: CASSLQSSYEQYF
len: 16; abundance: -; v_gene: TRBV2; d_gene: -; j_gene: TRBJ2-3; CDR3nt: TGTGCCAGCACGGGGAGCGGGTATGCTAGCACAGATACGCAGTATTTT; CDR3aa: CASTGSGYASTDTQYF
len: 12; abundance: -; v_gene: TRBV18; d_gene: -; j_gene: TRBJ2-3; CDR3nt: TGTGCCAGCTCAGGAGGTACAGATACGCAGTATTTT; CDR3aa: CASSGGTDTQYF
len: 16; abundance: -; v_gene: TRBV7-2; d_gene: TRBD2; j_gene: TRBJ2-3; CDR3nt: TGTGCCAGCAGCTTTTCTAGCGGTTCTAGCACAGATACGCAGTATTTT; CDR3aa: CASSFSSGSSTDTQYF
len: 15; abundance: -; v_gene: TRBV25-1; d_gene: -; j_gene: TRBJ1-5; CDR3nt: TGTGCCAGCAGTGGGCCGTCTACAGGATCTCAGCCCCAGCATTTT; CDR3aa: CASSGPSTGSQPQHF
len: 16; abundance: -; v_gene: TRBV25-1; d_gene: -; j_gene: TRBJ1-1; CDR3nt: TGTGCCAGCAGGCCGGCGGTCGGCAGTTTGAACACTGAAGCTTTCTTT; CDR3aa: CASRPAVGSLNTEAFF